This T cell receptor beta chain came from a study of CXCR3-negative and CXCR3-positive naive CD8 T cells. Study conclusions and caveats: Upon cryopreservation, CXCR3 expression partially decreased, and most assays used fresh PBMCs. Naive CXCR3-positive and CXCR3-negative cells shared similar TRBV-TRBJ usage, unlike memory cells.

Libraries of TRB cDNA were made by 5' RACE and carried UMIs. TCRdb reanalyzed the 5' RACE reads, giving one entry per CDR3 protein sequence and no DNA. This repertoire includes about 39,000 distinct CDR3 sequences. This CDR3 region has 11 residues. The germline gives CDR1 KGHSH, CDR2 LQKENI. Triplicate sorts, around 300,000 cells apiece, were made for each CD8+ T cell subset. As for this clonotype: Its antigen is still unknown.

The sequence came from a human donor in good health. Some clones in this sample may be carry-over from other donors' samples. The chain carries TRBV18 and TRBJ2-1; TCRdb picks TRBD1, but there is no DNA to check that call. Sequencing was performed on memory CD8+ T cells from blood. The CDR3 region is CASRGYNEQFF.